Here is one TCR beta chain with its context. What it binds is not known. The entry originates in a study of T cells in tuberculosis. Study as a whole: In South Africa, adults with active tuberculosis were compared with IGRA-negative and latently infected IGRA-positive adolescents. Samples predate treatment or fall within its first 7 days.

Study-level points and caveats: Smaller distances to GMM-specific TCRs suggested their expansion in active tuberculosis.

Time point of the sample: new active TB diagnosis, blood taken before or within 7 days of starting treatment. Positive smear microscopy and/or M. tuberculosis culture confirmed active disease. The data were produced by immunoSEQ multiplex PCR, yet TCRdb's version contains in-frame clones alone and is incomplete. The sample carries approximately 34,000 clones, approximately 89% recorded once. Losses at the gene ends were 3 bases for V and 5 bases for J; bases not matched to a gene: 5. The CDR3 loop spans 14 amino acids. Germline V gene data show CDR1 as LGHNT and CDR2 as FRNRAP. The rearrangement joins TRBV12-5 to TRBJ1-1; TRBD1 matches at 8 bases. This clonotype originated in an adult with tuberculosis. Sequences were derived from PBMCs, sampled at tuberculosis diagnosis. Here the CDR3 reads CASGLGQGRTEAFF. DNA of the CDR3: TGTGCTAGTGGTTTAGGACAGGGAAGGACTGAAGCTTTCTTT.